A single sample is the source of the 6 T cell receptor beta chains below, sequenced in a study of cytomegalovirus exposure and HLA in healthy donors (dated by TCRdb to 2016 to 2017). Receptor amplification or capture employed the immunoSEQ multiplex PCR assay. For the multiplex PCR, a mixture combining 60 forward primers for TCR Vbeta segments and 13 reverse primers for TCR Jbeta segments was used. Here the immuneACCESS table is served through TCRdb, limited to in-frame sequences with V and J called. Missing clones are a known gap in these copies; in checked studies unresolved V genes cover under half, and the rest lacks a known reason. The sample profile shows about 160,000 clones; around four fifths of them were found once. 1.3% of the sample is in the top ten clones. The sample was PBMCs. These TCRs come from a woman in her forties or fifties in good health and CMV-seronegative.

The chain is built from TRBV19 and TRBJ2-7; TRBD2 aligns across 10 bases. Looked up from germline, CDR1 is LNHDA and CDR2 is SQIVND (reference sequence). The CDR3 totals 14 residues. Trimming took 6 bases from V and 2 from J; bases not matched to a gene: 4. The CDR3 reads CASRRTSGPYEQYF. Written as DNA, the CDR3 is TGTGCCAGTAGGAGGACTAGCGGTCCCTACGAGCAGTACTTC.

The chain carries TRBV19 and TRBJ2-2, with 9 nucleotides matching TRBD2. Germline CDR1 is LNHDA and CDR2 is SQIVND (reference sequence). The CDR3 covers 16 residues. The trim removed 1 base at V and 4 bases at J, leaving 4 bases unmatched. The CDR3 loop is CASSIGLADFTGELFF. The CDR3 DNA reads as TGTGCCAGTAGTATAGGACTAGCGGATTTCACCGGGGAGCTGTTTTTT.

This sequence joins TRBV28 and TRBJ1-3; 7 nucleotides agree with TRBD1. J lost 5 bases, V lost 5 bases, and 15 bases had no gene match. The CDR3 is 17 residues long. Germline V gene data show CDR1 as MDHEN and CDR2 as SYDVKM. The CDR3 DNA is TGTGCCAGCAGTACGATGCCCAACAGGGGATCGAGAAACACCATATATTTT. Translated: CASSTMPNRGSRNTIYF.

V gene TRBV4-1 combines with J gene TRBJ1-2; perhaps TRBD1 as D (6 bases). Germline V lookup: CDR1 MGHRA, CDR2 YSYEKL. The CDR3 is 18 residues long. Trimming took 4 bases from V and 4 from J, leaving 25 bases between them. The chain's CDR3 is CASSLSYSGTMIVYGYTF. The CDR3 nucleotides read TGCGCCAGCAGCCTGTCTTACTCCGGGACAATGATTGTCTATGGCTACACCTTC.

This clone appeared once. In nucleotides, the CDR3 is TGTGCCAGCAGCTACTCCTCATCTGCGTATGGCTACACCTTC. Its translation: CASSYSSSAYGYTF. The chain joins TRBV7-2 to TRBJ1-2; D is undetermined. V lost 4 bases to trimming and J lost 5 bases, with 14 bases between them. The CDR3 has 14 residues. Germline V gene data show CDR1 as SGHTA and CDR2 as FQGNSA.

This sequence joins TRBV19 and TRBJ2-1, with a possible D match to TRBD2 (5 bases). The CDR3 has 15 amino acids. Trimming took 1 base from V and 4 from J, leaving 11 bases between them. Germline V lookup: CDR1 LNHDA, CDR2 SQIVND (reference sequence). The CDR3 spells CASSIVTSPYNEQFF. The CDR3 nucleotides read TGTGCCAGTAGTATAGTTACTAGTCCTTACAATGAGCAGTTCTTC. The variable domain in full, completed from reference TRBV19 and TRBJ2-1, reads DGGITQSPKYLFRKEGQNVTLSCEQNLNHDAMYWYRQDPGQGLRLIYYSQIVNDFQKGDIAEGYSVSREKKESFPLTVTSAQKNPTAFYLCASSIVTSPYNEQFFGPGTRLTVL.